This T cell receptor beta chain was recorded in a study of T cells in Graves' hyperthyroidism and ophthalmopathy. Study in general: Peripheral blood was obtained at initial diagnosis, preceding any treatment.

Not enrolled were patients with uncontrolled infection, other autoimmune disease, pregnancy or lactation. Used for diagnoses were clinical symptoms, serum thyroxine and TRAb, thyroid ultrasound and orbital computed tomography. J lost 18 bases, V lost 6 bases, and 11 bases had no gene match. Germline CDR1 SQVTM, CDR2 ANQGSEA. The CDR3 is made up of 12 amino acids. Researchers took RNA transcripts and amplified the TCR beta CDR3 regions from them. Primed by the HTBI set, a first-round RT-PCR was run on the TCR CDR3. TCRdb reprocessed the multiplex PCR reads with MiXCR, giving one entry per CDR3 protein. The sample records some 460,000 distinct CDR3 sequences, roughly 14% being singletons. This clonotype was picked up a small number of times.

The V gene is TRBV29-1, the J gene TRBJ2-6, with 10 bases aligning to TRBD2. This TCR was sampled from a woman aged 18-29 years with Graves' hyperthyroidism. Source material: blood. The CDR3 protein is CSVAPGRTSGTF. CDR3 sequence (DNA): TGCAGCGTCGCCCCCGGGAGGACTAGCGGGACTTTC.